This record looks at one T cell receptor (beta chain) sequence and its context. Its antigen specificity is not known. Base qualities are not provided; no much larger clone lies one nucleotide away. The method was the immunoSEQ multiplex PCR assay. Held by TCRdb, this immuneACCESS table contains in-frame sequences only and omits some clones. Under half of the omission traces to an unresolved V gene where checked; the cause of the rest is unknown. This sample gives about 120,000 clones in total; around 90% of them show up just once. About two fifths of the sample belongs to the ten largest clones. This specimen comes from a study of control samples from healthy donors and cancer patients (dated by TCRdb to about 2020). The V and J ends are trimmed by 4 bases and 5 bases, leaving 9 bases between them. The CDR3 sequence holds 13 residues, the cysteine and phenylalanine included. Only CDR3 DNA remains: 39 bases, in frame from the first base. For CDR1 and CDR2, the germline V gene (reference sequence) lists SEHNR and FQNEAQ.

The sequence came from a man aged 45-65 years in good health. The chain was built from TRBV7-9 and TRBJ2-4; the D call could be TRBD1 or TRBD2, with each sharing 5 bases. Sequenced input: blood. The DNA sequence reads TGTGCCAGCAGCTCCCTGGGGGAAAACATTCAGTACTTC. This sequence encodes CASSSLGENIQYF.